Listed below are T cell receptor beta chains from one sample, sequenced in a study of Graves' ophthalmopathy and Graves' hyperthyroidism. One entry per CDR3 protein results from TCRdb running MiXCR on the multiplex PCR reads. The data contain about 210,000 distinct CDR3 sequences, about 32% of them singletons. Input material: peripheral blood. The receptors shown here come from a man aged 50 or older with Graves' ophthalmopathy. Each CDR3 is given with its conserved first and last residue. A D gene is named only where the DNA matches it firmly. Clone size is not always given. Where it is, it says once, few, many or a class for expanded clones.

.,TRBV7-2,TRBJ2-7,.,CASSISGDSYEQYF,TGTGCCAGCAGCATCTCAGGAGACTCCTACGAGCAGTACTTC
many,TRBV7-2,TRBJ1-3,.,CASSLVGGSGNTIYF,TGTGCCAGCAGCTTAGTCGGGGGCTCTGGAAACACCATATATTTT
many,TRBV6-2/TRBV6-3,TRBJ2-5,.,CTLRFQETQYF,TGTACACTGAGGTTCCAAGAGACCCAGTACTTC
few,TRBV6-1,TRBJ1-1,TRBD1,CASRIDREGTEAFF,TGTGCCAGCAGGATCGACAGGGAGGGCACTGAAGCTTTCTTT
many,TRBV10-3,TRBJ2-7,TRBD1,CAISEQGYEQYF,TGTGCCATCAGTGAACAGGGGTACGAGCAGTACTTC
.,TRBV2,TRBJ1-6,TRBD1,CASSRQGVDSPLHF,TGTGCCAGCAGTCGACAGGGTGTGGATTCACCCCTCCACTTT
.,TRBV15,TRBJ2-5,.,CATSRGSMGRLLYQETQYF,TGTGCCACCAGCAGAGGGTCGATGGGGAGACTGCTGTACCAAGAGACCCAGTACTTC
many,TRBV6-5,TRBJ2-5,.,CASSYSSSTQETQYF,TGTGCCAGCAGTTACTCGTCAAGTACCCAAGAGACCCAGTACTTC
many,TRBV27,TRBJ2-7,TRBD1,CASSLGQGFYEQYF,TGTGCCAGCTCCTTGGGACAGGGCTTTTACGAGCAGTACTTC
many,TRBV13,TRBJ1-6,TRBD1,CASSAQPRDRTNSPLHF,TGTGCCAGCAGCGCTCAACCCCGGGACAGGACGAATTCACCCCTCCACTTT
.,TRBV27,TRBJ2-7,.,CASSSVDAYEQYF,TGTGCCAGCAGTTCAGTAGACGCCTACGAGCAGTACTTC
once,TRBV6-1,TRBJ1-1,TRBD1,CASTGDRAEAFF,TGTGCCAGCACCGGAGACAGGGCGGAAGCTTTCTTT
many,TRBV20-1,TRBJ2-7,TRBD2,CSARLGGAYEQYF,TGCAGTGCTAGGTTGGGGGGGGCCTACGAGCAGTACTTC
many,TRBV7-8,TRBJ2-7,.,CASSFAVGGINEQYF,TGTGCCAGCAGCTTCGCTGTTGGGGGTATCAACGAGCAGTACTTC
.,TRBV6-2/TRBV6-3,TRBJ1-2,.,CASSYAWTNYGYTF,TGTGCCAGCAGTTACGCCTGGACTAACTATGGCTACACCTTC
many,TRBV12-3/TRBV12-4,TRBJ2-4,.,CASTLRGSENIQYF,TGTGCCAGCACTCTCAGGGGCTCGGAAAACATTCAGTACTTC
many,TRBV5-4,TRBJ1-1,.,CASSLPGPLEAFF,TGTGCCAGCAGCTTGCCGGGGCCCCTGGAGGCTTTCTTT
.,TRBV12-3/TRBV12-4,TRBJ1-2,.,CASRQRVDGYTF,TGTGCCAGCCGCCAGAGGGTTGATGGCTACACCTTC
many,TRBV14,TRBJ1-1,TRBD1,CASSQVVVAAGGTNTEAFF,TGTGCCAGCAGCCAAGTTGTGGTGGCGGCAGGGGGTACGAACACTGAAGCTTTCTTT
many,TRBV10-3,TRBJ1-2,.,CAISGEGNYGYTF,TGTGCCATCAGTGGGGAGGGCAACTATGGCTACACCTTC
many,TRBV30,TRBJ1-6,.,CAWSTMNSYNSPLHF,TGTGCCTGGAGCACTATGAACTCCTATAATTCACCCCTCCACTTT
.,TRBV7-2,TRBJ2-5,.,CASSFTDGAQYF,TGTGCCAGCAGCTTCACGGACGGGGCCCAGTACTTC
many,TRBV10-3,TRBJ2-4,.,CATTPGITGNIQYF,TGTGCCACCACCCCAGGGATCACGGGGAACATTCAGTACTTC
many,TRBV24-1,TRBJ2-7,TRBD2,CATSDVAGDEQYF,TGTGCCACCAGTGATGTAGCGGGAGACGAGCAGTACTTC
.,TRBV12-5,TRBJ2-7,.,CASGLVLANGSYEQYF,TGTGCTAGTGGTTTGGTACTTGCTAACGGGAGCTACGAGCAGTACTTC
many,TRBV12-3/TRBV12-4,TRBJ1-5,.,CASSMAYSNQPQHF,TGTGCCAGCAGTATGGCCTATAGCAATCAGCCCCAGCATTTT
many,TRBV12-3/TRBV12-4,TRBJ2-2,TRBD1,CASSFSGTGAGNTGELFF,TGTGCCAGCAGTTTTTCCGGGACAGGGGCTGGGAACACCGGGGAGCTGTTTTTT
.,TRBV11-2,TRBJ2-7,.,CASSNLPQVPAYEQYF,TGTGCCAGCAGCAACTTACCCCAGGTGCCCGCCTACGAGCAGTACTTC
many,TRBV20-1,TRBJ1-5,.,CSARDNYSNQPQHF,TGCAGTGCTAGAGACAATTATAGCAATCAGCCCCAGCATTTT
many,TRBV20-1,TRBJ2-7,.,CSASFVGQRPYEQYF,TGCAGTGCTAGTTTTGTAGGACAGAGACCCTACGAGCAGTACTTC
many,TRBV19,TRBJ1-2,TRBD1,CASKPGQGTNYGYTF,TGTGCCAGTAAACCGGGACAGGGCACGAACTATGGCTACACCTTC
few,TRBV6-1,TRBJ2-5,.,CASSGVKGRGETQYF,TGTGCCAGCAGTGGCGTGAAGGGGCGCGGGGAGACCCAGTACTTC